The T cell receptor beta chain described here comes from a study of CD39 and CD103 CD8 tumor-infiltrating T cells (dated by TCRdb to about 2018). Looking at the study overall: An HPV-positive HNSCC, an HPV-negative HNSCC, an ovarian cancer and a melanoma patient were represented in the repertoire comparisons shown. TCRbeta CDR3 deep sequencing compared repertoires of CD8 TIL subsets defined by CD103 and CD39 with peripheral memory CD8 T cells. Study-wide conclusions, independent of this receptor: DP TIL clonotypes were rarely found in blood or uninvolved lymph node, whereas DN TIL clonotypes largely overlapped peripheral memory CD8 repertoires. DP CD8 TILs appeared more oligoclonal than DN and SP CD8 TILs and blood memory CD8 T cells, with top 30 clonotypes covering about 50-86%.

This clone counts as medium-sized (0.01 to 0.1%). Its target antigen remains unknown. Base qualities are missing; no much larger clone stands one base away. No therapy was being received by patients at the time of sample collection, although prior treatments had ranged from chemotherapy, radiotherapy, surgery and immunotherapy to none. Thawed cells were enriched for T lymphocytes with a negative-selection kit, adding EpCAM beads for tumor-infiltrating lymphocytes. CD8 TIL subsets were FACS-sorted as CD3+CD4-CD8+CD45RA- cells split by CD39 and CD103 expression into DN, SP and DP. Tumor specimens were cut into small pieces, digested for 1 h with hyaluronidase, collagenase and DNase, then filtered, enriched over Ficoll and cryopreserved. Populations were sorted on a FACSAria II to about 99% purity, and the cell pellets were frozen for TCR sequencing without being cultured. From about 10,000 to 100,000 sorted cells per subset, genomic DNA was extracted using the DNeasy Blood and Tissue Kit. The TCRbeta V-J or V-D-J regions were sequenced and mapped through the immunoSEQ service, and coverage above 10x per sample was achieved. As for how the authors treated the data: Only productive rearrangements exported from the immunoSEQ Analyzer platform were analyzed, with clonality assessed on the 500 most abundant clones. To quantify how much repertoires overlapped between populations, both the Morisita-Horn similarity index and the Jaccard index were used. Morisita-Horn similarity between CD8 T-cell subset TCR repertoires was measured in about 6 cancer patients. This is the immuneACCESS table as TCRdb keeps it, with only in-frame sequences that have V and J called. A part of the clones is gone; compared with another copy, unresolved V genes explain less than half, and the rest is unexplained. The DNA was the basis for D and trimming; V, J and clone size are from that table. Counted in this sample were over a thousand clones; 35% to 40% of them appeared once. The top ten clonotypes cover about 18% of the sample.

Reading the germline V gene gives CDR1 LGHNA and CDR2 YSLEER. Germline trimming amounts to 3 bases on V and 4 bases on J, with 9 as the count of junction bases outside the gene matches. Including cysteine and phenylalanine, the CDR3 has 16 amino acids. The only DNA kept is the CDR3, 48 bases in frame from the first base. Source material: CD39- CD103- CD8+ T cells sorted from the tumor. In the paper's terms, the cell subset or site label means: CD103-CD39- double-negative CD45RA- CD8 T cells. This receptor was taken from a human donor with melanoma. The V and J segments used are TRBV4-3 and TRBJ2-7; 10 bases in the junction line up with TRBD1. The CDR3 protein sequence reads: CASSHSGTGEVYEQYF. The DNA sequence is TGCGCCAGCAGCCACTCCGGGACAGGGGAGGTTTACGAGCAGTACTTC.